This TCR beta chain was documented in a study of blood T cell repertoires in COVID-19. Study context: Sites across the United States, Italy and Spain contributed samples from acute and convalescent COVID-19.

Recovered status in Cohort 3 required two negative PCRs, clearance, or symptom resolution. The CDR3 has 14 amino acids. Data came from immunoSEQ multiplex PCR; TCRdb stores just in-frame clones and leaves some out. Seen here are under 300,000 clones, 80% to 85% observed once, and the top ten hold 3.4%. The sequence came from a man aged 45 to 65 who had recovered from COVID-19. V gene TRBV21-1 combines with J gene TRBJ2-7; the D call of TRBD1 is as the table states it, not checked on the DNA. TRBV21-1 is flagged as a pseudogene. The specimen sequenced was PBMCs or T cells enriched from blood (not recorded which). The CDR3 spells CASSRVRQDYEQYF. The CDR3 region has the DNA TGTGCCAGCAGCCGGGTCCGACAGGACTACGAGCAGTACTTC.